This entry lists 22 T cell receptor beta chains sequenced from one sample in a study of T cell changes during pregnancy in multiple sclerosis. Assay: immunoSEQ multiplex PCR; the TCRdb copy retains only in-frame clones and omits some. The repertoire holds roughly 90,000 clones, 85% to 95% seen once, with roughly 4% in the top ten. The sample in question was peripheral blood, obtained in the first trimester of pregnancy. Receptors originate from a female donor with multiple sclerosis, enrolled in a pregnancy study.

V usage is TRBV27 and J usage is TRBJ1-1; 8 bases match TRBD1. The CDR3 is made up of 14 amino acids. Per the germline V gene, CDR1 is MNHEY and CDR2 is SMNVEV (reference sequence). Germline trimming cut 7 bases from V and 1 base from J; bases unmatched to any gene: 5. The CDR3: CASIRTGTNTEAFF. The CDR3 nucleotides are TGTGCCAGCATCAGGACAGGGACGAACACTGAAGCTTTCTTT.

The chain uses TRBV5-6 and TRBJ2-2; 7 nucleotides agree with TRBD1. The CDR3 runs 15 residues. Germline loops: CDR1 SGHDT, CDR2 YYEEEE. V lost 0 bases, J lost 6 bases, and 5 bases stayed unmatched. Written as DNA, the CDR3 is TGTGCCAGCAGCTTGGGACAGGGAATTTCCGGGGAGCTGTTTTTT. This gives the protein CASSLGQGISGELFF.

The J gene is TRBJ1-2, the V gene TRBV7-2; tentative D call: TRBD1 (5 bases). Trimming shortened V by 1 base and J by 6 bases, and 9 bases separated the two germline ends. Per the germline V gene, CDR1 is SGHTA and CDR2 is FQGNSA. The CDR3 totals 13 residues. CDR3 nucleotide sequence: TGTGCCAGCAGCTTAGTTCCAGGGAATGGCTACACCTTC. It translates to CASSLVPGNGYTF.

The V call is TRBV27, the J call TRBJ2-1, with 7 bases fitting TRBD2. The CDR3 covers 14 residues. The V gene's germline CDR1 is MNHEY and CDR2 SMNVEV (reference sequence). With V trimmed by 7 bases and J by 2 bases, 5 bases remained unmatched. CDR3 sequence (DNA): TGTGCCAGCAACCATGGGGGGGCCTACAATGAGCAGTTCTTC. This sequence encodes CASNHGGAYNEQFF.

The rearrangement links TRBV6-1 to TRBJ2-5; 10 nucleotides match TRBD2. This CDR3 spans 15 amino acids. Germline V gene sequence: CDR1 MNHNS, CDR2 SASEGT. Losses at the gene ends were 5 bases for V and 3 bases for J; bases not matched to a gene: 6. CDR3 DNA: TGTGCCAGCAGTAAGAGGCTAGCGGGGGAAGAGACCCAGTACTTC. Translation gives CASSKRLAGEETQYF.

CDR3 in amino acids: CASSLSGSSYEQYF. CDR3 nucleotides: TGTGCCAGCAGTTTATCAGGGAGCTCCTACGAGCAGTACTTC. This chain connects TRBV27 to TRBJ2-7; a possible D gene is TRBD2 (5 bases). Trimming left V 0 bases short and J 0 bases short, with 6 bases between. Germline CDR1 is MNHEY and CDR2 is SMNVEV (reference sequence). CDR3 length equals 14 residues.

This chain uses TRBV7-9 with TRBJ2-5; tentative D call: TRBD1 (6 bases). V lost 3 bases and J lost 4, with 12 bases in between. The germline V gene has CDR1 SEHNR and CDR2 FQNEAQ (reference sequence). This CDR3 has 14 amino acids. DNA of the CDR3: TGTGCCAGCAGCTTTCAGGGGCTCCGAGAGACCCAGTACTTC. This sequence encodes CASSFQGLRETQYF.

This clone is a singleton in its sample. This rearrangement joins TRBV9 to TRBJ2-4; 8 nucleotides align to TRBD1. This CDR3 spans 19 amino acids. The V segment lost 7 bases and the J segment 0 bases; nucleotides outside the gene matches: 18. Germline lookup yields CDR1 SGDLS and CDR2 YYNGEE. DNA for the CDR3: TGTGCCAGCTCTCACCCAGGGGGCGCGGAGAGGATAGCCAAAAACATTCAGTACTTC. Its translation: CASSHPGGAERIAKNIQYF.

The V gene is TRBV6-5, the J gene TRBJ2-5; TRBD1 might be the D (5 bases). The CDR3 runs 15 residues. Germline V gene lookup returns CDR1 MNHEY and CDR2 SVGAGI. V was cut by 0 bases and J by 5 bases, with 13 bases left in between. The CDR3: CASSYSPQGGETQYF. The CDR3 bases are TGTGCCAGCAGTTACTCGCCGCAGGGTGGCGAGACCCAGTACTTC.

V and J are TRBV30 and TRBJ2-7, with TRBD1 matching 12 bases. CDR1 and CDR2 (germline): GTSNPN, SVGIG (reference sequence). The CDR3 covers 14 residues. Trimming took 4 bases from V and 6 from J; bases not matched to a gene: 7. The chain's CDR3 is CAWTWDRGLSEQYF. Written as DNA, the CDR3 is TGTGCCTGGACTTGGGACAGGGGGCTAAGCGAGCAGTACTTC.

This chain connects TRBV7-6 to TRBJ2-7; no clear D. V dropped 5 bases and J dropped 1 base, with 6 bases sitting between them. Germline V gene data show CDR1 as SGHVS and CDR2 as FNYEAQ. This CDR3 has 12 residues. For the CDR3, the DNA is TGTGCCAGCAGCCCGACTTCCTACGAGCAGTACTTC. Translation gives CASSPTSYEQYF. Full variable domain (outside the CDR3, taken from reference TRBV7-6 and TRBJ2-7): GAGVSQSPRYKVTKRGQDVALRCDPISGHVSLYWYRQALGQGPEFLTYFNYEAQQDKSGLPNDRFSAERPEGSISTLTIQRTEQRDSAMYRCASSPTSYEQYFGPGTRLTVT.

The chain links TRBV6-1 to TRBJ2-3; D perhaps matches TRBD2 (5 bases). Per germline, CDR1 MNHNS and CDR2 SASEGT. This CDR3 is 13 amino acids long. Between the trimmed V and J ends, which lost 4 bases and 3 bases, there was a span of 8 bases. The CDR3 protein is CASSGTGTDTQYF. The CDR3 nucleotides are TGTGCCAGCAGTGGGACGGGGACAGATACGCAGTATTTT.

This chain uses TRBV4-1 with TRBJ2-1; no clear D. CDR1 and CDR2 (germline): MGHRA, YSYEKL. The CDR3 is 14 amino acids. Trimming pared 0 bases from V and 5 bases from J, leaving 8 bases between. Here the CDR3 reads CASSQEGADNEQFF. The CDR3 bases are TGCGCCAGCAGCCAAGAAGGTGCGGACAATGAGCAGTTCTTC.

The rearrangement joins TRBV9 to TRBJ1-1; D remains unclear. The V end lost 0 bases, the J end lost 6 bases, and 9 bases lay between the germline ends. In germline, CDR1 is SGDLS, CDR2 YYNGEE. This CDR3 contains 13 residues. The CDR3 nucleotides are TGTGCCAGCAGCGTAGTTGGAGGATCTGAAGCTTTCTTT. Amino acids: CASSVVGGSEAFF. Filled out from reference TRBV9 and TRBJ1-1, the complete variable domain reads DSGVTQTPKHLITATGQRVTLRCSPRSGDLSVYWYQQSLDQGLQFLIQYYNGEERAKGNILERFSAQQFPDLHSELNLSSLELGDSALYFCASSVVGGSEAFFGQGTRLTVV.

The J gene is TRBJ2-1, the V gene TRBV25-1; TRBD2 matches at 7 bases. The CDR3 runs to 16 residues. Germline V lookup: CDR1 MGHDK, CDR2 SYGVNS. V was clipped by 0 bases and J by 5 bases; unmatched bases: 7. In DNA form, the CDR3 reads TGTGCCAGCAGTGAATATTTTGGGGGGGTACACAATGAGCAGTTCTTC. It translates to CASSEYFGGVHNEQFF.

This chain links TRBV13 with TRBJ2-2, with D possibly TRBD2 on 6 matching bases. The V end was cut by 5 bases, the J end by 3 bases, with 10 bases between. Germline loops: CDR1 PRHDT, CDR2 FYEKMQ (reference sequence). The CDR3 covers 14 residues. CDR3 sequence reads: CASSTKRDTGELFF. DNA for the CDR3: TGTGCCAGCAGCACAAAGCGGGACACCGGGGAGCTGTTTTTT.

V gene TRBV7-3 combines with J gene TRBJ2-7; D gene ambiguous. The germline gives CDR1 SGHTA, CDR2 FQGTGA. CDR3 size: 12 residues. V was pared by 5 bases and J by 7 bases, with 12 bases between. Written as DNA, the CDR3 is TGTGCCAGCAGCCTCCAGCGAGGAGAGCAGTACTTC. Its translation is CASSLQRGEQYF.

This sequence joins TRBV29-1 and TRBJ2-3; the D gene is possibly TRBD2 (5 bases). This CDR3 spans 15 amino acids. V was shortened by 0 bases and J by 0 bases, with 10 bases between the two germline ends. The V gene's germline CDR1 is SQVTM and CDR2 ANQGSEA. The CDR3 protein is CSVEEAGLSTDTQYF. CDR3 coding DNA: TGCAGCGTTGAAGAGGCGGGCCTTAGCACAGATACGCAGTATTTT.

The V call is TRBV12-5, the J call TRBJ2-2, with 13 bases that match TRBD2. The CDR3 runs to 22 residues. The germline V gene has CDR1 LGHNT and CDR2 FRNRAP. V trimming: 1 base; J trimming: 8 bases; junction bases outside the gene matches: 22. The CDR3 here is CASGLAPGLAGAQVGYPGELFF. In DNA, the CDR3 is TGTGCTAGTGGTTTGGCTCCCGGACTAGCGGGGGCCCAAGTGGGGTATCCAGGGGAGCTGTTTTTT.

The chain is built from TRBV5-1 and TRBJ2-5, with 7 positions matching TRBD2. This CDR3 region has 17 residues. The V and J ends lost 0 bases and 4 bases, in that order; junction bases with no gene match: 12. Germline assignment: CDR1 SGHRS and CDR2 YFSETQ. CDR3 bases: TGCGCCAGCAGCTTGGATTTGGGGCGGGGGTTAGGAGAGACCCAGTACTTC. Its protein is CASSLDLGRGLGETQYF.

The rearrangement links TRBV9 to TRBJ2-2; 11 bases are a match to TRBD2. Germline CDR1 is SGDLS and CDR2 is YYNGEE. J was trimmed by 7 bases and V by 2 bases; bases with no gene match: 4. The CDR3 sequence is 15 residues long. The CDR3: CASSVSGGAVGELFF. Here the CDR3 DNA reads TGTGCCAGCAGCGTTAGCGGGGGGGCCGTCGGGGAGCTGTTTTTT.

This sequence joins TRBV27 and TRBJ2-1; 8 bases align to TRBD2. Trimming at V came to 5 bases and at J to 8 bases, leaving 2 bases not matched to a gene. Germline V CDR1 and CDR2: MNHEY, SMNVEV (reference sequence). CDR3 length: 12 residues. CDR3 DNA: TGTGCCAGCAGTCCGGGACTAGATGAGCAGTTCTTC. It specifies CASSPGLDEQFF.